Sequencing of this TCR beta chain was carried out in a study of blood T cell repertoires in COVID-19. Study context: T cells, B-cell-depleted T cells, or PBMCs provided the cDNA or gDNA that served as material.

Grouping used clinical history reported by participants in a survey and questionnaire. Original processing notes: Estimation of nucleated cell counts was performed using reference gene primer amplification. TCRdb's copy holds only in-frame clones and misses some; the assay was immunoSEQ multiplex PCR. D and trimming come from the DNA, and the V and J calls and clone size come from that table. This sample has tens of thousands of clones; around 80% occur once, and the top ten carry about 3.8%. The clonotype was recovered from a woman between 35 and 50 years old with acute COVID-19. Sequencing used PBMCs or T cells enriched from blood (not recorded which).

The CDR3 coding sequence is TGTGCCAGTAGTATACTGGACAGGGAGGGAGAGACCCAGTACTTC. Translated, it gives CASSILDREGETQYF. The V gene is TRBV19, the J gene TRBJ2-5, with TRBD1 as a possible D gene (8 bases). Germline V gene sequence: CDR1 LNHDA, CDR2 SQIVND (reference sequence). The V and J ends lost 2 bases and 4 bases respectively, with 14 bases between them. CDR3 length: 15 residues.